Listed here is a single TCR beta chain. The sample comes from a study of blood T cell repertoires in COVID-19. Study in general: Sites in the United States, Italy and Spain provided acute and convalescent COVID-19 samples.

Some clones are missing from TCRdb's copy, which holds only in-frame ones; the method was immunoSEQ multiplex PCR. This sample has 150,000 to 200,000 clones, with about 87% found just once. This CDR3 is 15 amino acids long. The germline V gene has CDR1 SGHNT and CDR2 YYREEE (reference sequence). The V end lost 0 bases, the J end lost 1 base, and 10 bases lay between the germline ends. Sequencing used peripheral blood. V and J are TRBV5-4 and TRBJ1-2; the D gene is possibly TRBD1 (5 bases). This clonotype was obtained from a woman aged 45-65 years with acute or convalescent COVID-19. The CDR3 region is CASSLGRADNYGYTF. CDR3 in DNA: TGTGCCAGCAGCTTGGGCAGGGCTGATAACTATGGCTACACCTTC.